This TCR beta chain was documented in a study of T cell repertoires in cytomegalovirus infection. The wider study: It was recently identified HLA-C-restricted and well-studied HLA-B-restricted CMV epitopes that the study used. TCR beta signatures that were public indicated CMV infection and matching HLA type. General study results and limits: Across the ex vivo response, the dominant clonotypes were HLA-C-restricted CMV-specific TCR beta clonotypes. Cumulated frequencies of public TCR beta families served to identify carriers of CMV plus the relevant HLA.

Points on this clonotype: Its specificity is unknown.

One entry per CDR3 protein, called by TCRdb with MiXCR from the reads. The sample consists of 450,000 to 600,000 distinct CDR3 sequences, 42% of them appearing once. The CDR3 runs to 13 residues. The V gene's germline CDR1 is KGHSH and CDR2 LQKENI. V lost 6 bases to trimming and J lost 10 bases, with 16 bases between them. The rearrangement joins TRBV18 to TRBJ2-1, with D perhaps given as TRBD1 or TRBD2 (5 bases each). The source material was cultured PBMCs, sampled from culture after CMV antigen stimulation. The receptor comes from a human donor in good health (CMV status not recorded). Some clones in this sample may be carry-over from other donors' samples. The CDR3 region has the DNA TGTGCCAGCTCCTCCAGCTTGTGGGACGAGCAGTTCTTC. Amino acids: CASSSSLWDEQFF.